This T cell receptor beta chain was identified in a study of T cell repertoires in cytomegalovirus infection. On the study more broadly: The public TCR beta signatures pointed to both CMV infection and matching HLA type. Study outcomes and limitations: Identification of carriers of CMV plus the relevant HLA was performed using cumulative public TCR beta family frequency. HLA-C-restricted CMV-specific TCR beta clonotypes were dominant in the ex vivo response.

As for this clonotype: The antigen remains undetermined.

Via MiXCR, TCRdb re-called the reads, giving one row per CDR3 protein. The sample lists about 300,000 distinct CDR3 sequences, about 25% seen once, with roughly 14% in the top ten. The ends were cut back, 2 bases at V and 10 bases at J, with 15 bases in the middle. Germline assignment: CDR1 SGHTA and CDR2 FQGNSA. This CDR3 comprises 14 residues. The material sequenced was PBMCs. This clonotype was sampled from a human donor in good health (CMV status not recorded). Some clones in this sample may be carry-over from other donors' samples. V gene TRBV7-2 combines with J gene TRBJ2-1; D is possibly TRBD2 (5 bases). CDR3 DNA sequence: TGTGCCAGCAGCTTAAGCGGTCCTGTAGGGGAGCAGTTCTTC. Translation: CASSLSGPVGEQFF. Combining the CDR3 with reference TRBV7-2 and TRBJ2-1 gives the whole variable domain GAGVSQSPSNKVTEKGKDVELRCDPISGHTALYWYRQSLGQGLEFLIYFQGNSAPDKSGLPSDRFSAERTGGSVSTLTIQRTQQEDSAVYLCASSLSGPVGEQFFGPGTRLTVL.